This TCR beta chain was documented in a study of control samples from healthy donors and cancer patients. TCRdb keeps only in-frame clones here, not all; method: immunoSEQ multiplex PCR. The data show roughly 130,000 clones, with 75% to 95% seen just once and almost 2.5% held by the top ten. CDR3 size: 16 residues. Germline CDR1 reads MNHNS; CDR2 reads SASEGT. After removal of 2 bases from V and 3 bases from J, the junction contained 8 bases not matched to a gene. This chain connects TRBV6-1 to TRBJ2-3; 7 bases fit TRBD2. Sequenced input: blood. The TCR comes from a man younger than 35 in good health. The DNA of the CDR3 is TGTGCCAGCAGTGAAAGAGCGGGGCCCATGACAGATACGCAGTATTTT. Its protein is CASSERAGPMTDTQYF.